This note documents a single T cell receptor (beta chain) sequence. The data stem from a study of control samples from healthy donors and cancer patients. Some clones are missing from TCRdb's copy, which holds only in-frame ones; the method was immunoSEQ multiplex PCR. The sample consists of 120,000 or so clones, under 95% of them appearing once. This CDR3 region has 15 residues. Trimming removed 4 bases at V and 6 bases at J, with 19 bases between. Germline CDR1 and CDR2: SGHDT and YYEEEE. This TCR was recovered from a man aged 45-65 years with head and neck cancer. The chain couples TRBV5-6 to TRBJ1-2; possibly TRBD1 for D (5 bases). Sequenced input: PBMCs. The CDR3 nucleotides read TGTGCCAGCAGCGGCGGGTTGCGGGGCTTACATGGCTACACCTTC. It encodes CASSGGLRGLHGYTF.